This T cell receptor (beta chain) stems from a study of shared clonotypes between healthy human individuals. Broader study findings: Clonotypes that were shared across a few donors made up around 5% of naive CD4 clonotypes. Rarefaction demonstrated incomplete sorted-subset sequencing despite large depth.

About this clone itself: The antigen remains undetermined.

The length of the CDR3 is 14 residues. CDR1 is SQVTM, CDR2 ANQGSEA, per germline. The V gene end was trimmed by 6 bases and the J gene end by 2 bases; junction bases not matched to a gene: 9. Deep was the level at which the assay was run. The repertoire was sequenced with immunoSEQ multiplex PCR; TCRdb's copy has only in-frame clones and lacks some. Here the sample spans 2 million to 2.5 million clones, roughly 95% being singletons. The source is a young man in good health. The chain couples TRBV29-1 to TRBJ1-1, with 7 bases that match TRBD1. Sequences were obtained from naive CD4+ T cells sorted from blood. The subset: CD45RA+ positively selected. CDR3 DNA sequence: TGCAGCGTAGCCGTTGGGACAGCTAACACTGAAGCTTTCTTT. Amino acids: CSVAVGTANTEAFF.